Below, 8 T cell receptor beta chains from the same sample are listed, as sequenced in a study of blood T cell repertoires in COVID-19. Data came from immunoSEQ multiplex PCR; TCRdb stores just in-frame clones and leaves some out. The repertoire holds 45,000 to 55,000 clones, with about four fifths as singletons. The sequenced sample consisted of peripheral blood. These receptors were taken from a man aged 55 to 70 with active COVID-19.

J is TRBJ1-5 and V is TRBV18; 10 bases map to TRBD1. CDR3 length: 14 residues. In germline, CDR1 is KGHSH, CDR2 LQKENI. V gave up 3 bases and J gave up 6 bases; unmatched junction bases: 2. The CDR3 sequence is CASSPRQGAQPQHF. CDR3 nucleotide sequence: TGTGCCAGCTCACCCCGACAGGGGGCTCAGCCCCAGCATTTT.

The V call is TRBV6-5, the J call TRBJ2-5, with TRBD2 as a possible D gene (6 bases). The CDR3 is 13 amino acids. The V gene's germline CDR1 is MNHEY and CDR2 SVGAGI. Trimming stripped 6 bases from V and 4 bases from J, with 12 bases between. The CDR3 spells CASRKEGLETQYF. Here the CDR3 DNA reads TGTGCCAGCAGGAAGGAGGGATTAGAGACCCAGTACTTC.

Worth noting for this clone: The junction departs from germline at one end; a sequencing error may be responsible. The chain carries TRBV5-8 and TRBJ1-1; the D gene is possibly TRBD1 (5 bases). The CDR3 runs 13 residues. In germline, CDR1 is SGHTS, CDR2 YDEGEE. The CDR3 spells CASTLGQGTEAFF. The DNA of the CDR3 is TGTGCCAGCACCTTGGGCCAGGGCACTGAAGCTTTCTTT.

This sequence joins TRBV27 and TRBJ1-1, with TRBD1 matching over 7 bases. V lost 8 bases and J lost 3; bases outside the gene matches: 12. The CDR3 has 15 amino acids. Looked up from germline, CDR1 is MNHEY and CDR2 is SMNVEV (reference sequence). The CDR3: CASGTTPTGHTEAFF. The DNA for the CDR3 is TGTGCCAGCGGCACCACCCCGACAGGGCACACTGAAGCTTTCTTT.

The rearrangement uses TRBV3-1 (or the pseudogene TRBV3-2) and TRBJ2-1, with 9 positions matching TRBD1. The CDR3 length is 15 residues. V dropped 2 bases and J dropped 12; count of bases not matched to a gene: 11. Germline values: CDR1 LGHDT, CDR2 YNNKEL (reference sequence). In DNA, the CDR3 is TGTGCCAGCAGCCAACCCGGGACAGGGCGGAGGGTGCAGTTCTTC. Translated, it gives CASSQPGTGRRVQFF.

The V call is TRBV27, the J call TRBJ2-5; D is perhaps TRBD2 (5 bases). With 7 bases removed from V and 4 bases from J, the gap between germline ends came to 22 bases. The CDR3 sequence is 16 residues long. Germline lookup yields CDR1 MNHEY and CDR2 SMNVEV (reference sequence). CDR3 sequence reads: CASNLLAPPHTETQYF. CDR3 nucleotide sequence: TGTGCCAGCAACCTTCTAGCCCCCCCACACACAGAGACCCAGTACTTC.

This clone was recorded once. The rearrangement joins TRBV29-1 to TRBJ2-3, with 8 bases aligning to TRBD1. This CDR3 has 14 residues. V shed 4 bases, J shed 2 bases, and the junction held 5 bases outside the gene matches. The germline CDR1 and CDR2 sequences are SQVTM and ANQGSEA. CDR3 amino acids: CSVADRANTDTQYF. The CDR3 DNA is TGCAGCGTTGCGGACAGGGCGAACACAGATACGCAGTATTTT.

V usage is TRBV6-6 and J usage is TRBJ2-7; 9 bases line up with TRBD2. The germline CDR1 and CDR2 sequences are MNHNY and SVGAGI (reference sequence). V lost 4 bases and J lost 4; bases outside the gene matches: 5. This CDR3 has 14 residues. The CDR3 reads CASSSTSGSYEQYF. In DNA form, the CDR3 reads TGTGCCAGCAGTTCGACTAGCGGAAGTTACGAGCAGTACTTC.